This TCR beta chain was captured by sequencing in a study of blood T cells in healthy people across ages. Findings and caveats of the study: Unsorted PBMCs ruled out conclusive naive versus antigen-experienced comparison. One million T cells yielded diversity estimates that were considered underestimates.

The germline CDR1 and CDR2 sequences are DFQATT and SNEGSKA (reference sequence). The ends lost 6 bases at V and 4 bases at J; junction bases unmatched: 9. This CDR3 has 15 amino acids. This clonotype was observed a handful of times. Its antigen is still unknown. A second PCR, run for about 7 to 11 cycles, used a sample-barcoded 5' primer plus a J-beta primer mix. Tagging of each cDNA molecule was performed by a template-switch adaptor with 12 random nucleotides. TCRdb re-called the 5' RACE reads with MiXCR, one entry per CDR3 protein. Found here are around 1,500,000 distinct CDR3 sequences, roughly 30% of them singletons; the top ten hold around 7.7%.

The source material was blood. The clonotype originates from a woman aged 30 to 39 in good health. The genes are TRBV20-1 and TRBJ2-1, with TRBD2 matching 10 bases. The CDR3 DNA sequence: TGCAGTGCGTCCGGGACTAGCGACCTTTACAATGAGCAGTTCTTC. Its translation: CSASGTSDLYNEQFF.